The T cell receptor beta chain under discussion was sequenced for a study of identical twins. TCRdb ran MiXCR on the 5' RACE reads and lists one entry per CDR3 protein. Altogether approximately 410,000 distinct CDR3 sequences are present, approximately 18% being singletons, with the ten largest covering 9% to 15%. Note on this clonotype: What it binds is unknown.

Regarding the study as a whole: For out-of-frame beta sequences, excess twin sharing was weaker. Abundant cord blood beta clonotypes carried fewer insertions; memory repertoires showed none.

CDR3 size: 14 residues. Germline loops: CDR1 ENHRY, CDR2 SYGVKD. V lost 6 bases to trimming and J lost 2 bases; unmatched junction nucleotides: 5. The chain recombines TRBV10-3 with TRBJ2-7; the match to TRBD1 covers 9 bases. This receptor was obtained from a man aged 50 or older in good health. Material for sequencing was naive T cells sorted from blood. The DNA of the CDR3 is TGTGCCATCAGGAGACAGGGGGAGACCTACGAGCAGTACTTC. Encoded protein: CAIRRQGETYEQYF.